This T cell receptor beta chain came from a study of T-cell memory formation after mild COVID-19. Germline CDR1 MNHEY, CDR2 SVGAGI. This CDR3 has 14 amino acids. Losses at the gene ends were 6 bases for V and 4 bases for J; bases not matched to a gene: 6. General study points: Clones from the second wave (peaking day 37) had unconfirmed SARS-CoV-2 specificity.

Using constant-segment primers, 5'RACE produced TCR alpha and TCR beta cDNA libraries carrying sample barcodes and UMIs. TCRdb itself ran the 5' RACE reads through MiXCR, one entry per CDR3 protein. The repertoire holds about 400,000 distinct CDR3 sequences, roughly 18% seen once, with about 22% in the top ten. Comment on this clonotype: The target antigen is unknown.

The sequence derives from a man between 18 and 29 years old who had mild COVID-19 (a few samples of this study predate the infection). Cell type and time point are not known. The V and J genes are TRBV6-5 and TRBJ1-2; the match to TRBD1 covers 9 bases. Sequenced input: PBMCs or a T cell subset sorted from them (not recorded which). CDR3 loop: CASRVTGGAYGYTF. CDR3 sequence (DNA): TGTGCCAGCAGGGTAACAGGGGGCGCCTATGGCTACACCTTC.